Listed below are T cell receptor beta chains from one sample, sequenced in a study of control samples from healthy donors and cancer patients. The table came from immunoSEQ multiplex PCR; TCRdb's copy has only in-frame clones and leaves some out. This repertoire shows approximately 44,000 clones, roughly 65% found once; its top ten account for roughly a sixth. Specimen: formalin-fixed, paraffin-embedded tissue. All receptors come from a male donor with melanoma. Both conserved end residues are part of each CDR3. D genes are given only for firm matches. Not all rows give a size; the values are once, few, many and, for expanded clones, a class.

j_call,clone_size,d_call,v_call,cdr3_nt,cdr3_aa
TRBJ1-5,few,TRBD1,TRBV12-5,TGTGCTAGTGCCGAGGGGGCCCCGGGTCAGCCCCAGCATTTT,CASAEGAPGQPQHF
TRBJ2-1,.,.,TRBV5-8,TGTGCCAGCAGCCTGGTGGGTGTAAGCTATGAGCAGTTCTTC,CASSLVGVSYEQFF
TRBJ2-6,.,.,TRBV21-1,TGTGCCAGCAGCGGGTCGCATTGGGGGCCGGTTTCTGCTGGGGCCAACGTCCTGACTTTC,CASSGSHWGPVSAGANVLTF
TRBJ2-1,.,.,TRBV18,TGTGCCAGCTCAAGGGACGGCTCCTACAATGAGCAGTTCTTC,CASSRDGSYNEQFF
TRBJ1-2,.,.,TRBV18,TGTGCCAGCTCACCATTTGCTTCAACGGATATGGGCTACACCTTC,CASSPFASTDMGYTF
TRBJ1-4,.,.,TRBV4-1,TGCGCCAGCAGCCGTCGGACGAACGAACGTGAAAAACTGTTTTTT,CASSRRTNEREKLFF
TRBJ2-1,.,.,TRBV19,TGTGCCAGTGGTCCCCTAAATCGTGAGCAGTTCTTC,CASGPLNREQFF
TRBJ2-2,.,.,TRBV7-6,TGTGCCAGCAGCCGGGGTAGCGGAGGTACCGGGGAGCTGTTTTTT,CASSRGSGGTGELFF
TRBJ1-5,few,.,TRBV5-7,TGTGCCAGCAGCGCCCCGCGCCAGCCCCAGCATTTT,CASSAPRQPQHF
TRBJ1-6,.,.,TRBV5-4,TGTGCCAGCAGCTTGCAGAGGTATAATTCACCCCTCCACTTT,CASSLQRYNSPLHF
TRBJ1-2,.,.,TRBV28,TGTGCCAGCCGACGCCCGGCAGGGCGAAACTATGGCTACACCTTC,CASRRPAGRNYGYTF
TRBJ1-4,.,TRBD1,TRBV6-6,TGTGCCGCCCGGGACAGACCTGCAACTAATGAAAAACTGTTTTTT,CAARDRPATNEKLFF
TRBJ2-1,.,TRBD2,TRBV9,TGTGCCAGCAGCGTAGGGCTAGCGGCTTACAATGAGCAGTTCTTC,CASSVGLAAYNEQFF
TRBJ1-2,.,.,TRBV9,TGTGCCAGCAGCGTGGCGGGTCGGGACTATGGCTACACCTTC,CASSVAGRDYGYTF
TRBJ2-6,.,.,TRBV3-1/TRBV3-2,TGTGCCAGCAGCCATGGGTCAGGAGGGGCCAACGTCCTGACTTTC,CASSHGSGGANVLTF
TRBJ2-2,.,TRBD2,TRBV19,TGTGCCAGTAGTTTCAGACTAGCGGGAGAACTAACGAACACCGGGGAGCTGTTTTTT,CASSFRLAGELTNTGELFF
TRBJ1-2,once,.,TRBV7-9,TGTGCCAGCAGCTTAGCAGAGCTCTTCTATGGCTACACCTTC,CASSLAELFYGYTF
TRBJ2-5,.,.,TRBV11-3,TGTGCCAGCAGCTCACACAACCAAGAGACCCAGTACTTC,CASSSHNQETQYF
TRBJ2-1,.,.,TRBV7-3,TGTGCCAGCAGGGAGGGGACCAGTTCCTACAATGAGCAGTTCTTC,CASREGTSSYNEQFF
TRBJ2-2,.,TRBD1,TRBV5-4,TGTGCCAGCAGCATCCAGGGGGCTAGGGACACCGGGGAGCTGTTTTTT,CASSIQGARDTGELFF
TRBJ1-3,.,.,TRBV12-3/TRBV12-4,TGTGCCAGCAGTTTAACTGGAAACACCATATATTTT,CASSLTGNTIYF
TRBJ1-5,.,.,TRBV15,TGTGCCACCAGCAGAGGTCCATTGGGGGATAGCAATCAGCCCCAGCATTTT,CATSRGPLGDSNQPQHF
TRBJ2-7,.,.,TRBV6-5,TGTGCCAGCAGTCAAACTATTATCCCGGGGGACGAGCAGTACTTC,CASSQTIIPGDEQYF
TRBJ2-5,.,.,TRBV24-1,TGTGCCACCAGTGACCTCCGGGCCATAGAGACCCAGTACTTC,CATSDLRAIETQYF
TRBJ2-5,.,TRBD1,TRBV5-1,TGCGCCAGCAGCAGAGACAGGGGGGAGGAGACCCAGTACTTC,CASSRDRGEETQYF
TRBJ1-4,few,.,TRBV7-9,TGTGCCAGCAGCTTATCGGGGGGCGGCCCACCCCTGTATGAAAAACTGTTTTTT,CASSLSGGGPPLYEKLFF
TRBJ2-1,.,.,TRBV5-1,TGCGCCAGCAGCTTGGGGGCAGGGGGAGGGATCTACAATGAGCAGTTCTTC,CASSLGAGGGIYNEQFF
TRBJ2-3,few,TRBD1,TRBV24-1,TGTGCCACCAGTGACCCCTCCTGGACAGGGGTTTCAGATACGCAGTATTTT,CATSDPSWTGVSDTQYF
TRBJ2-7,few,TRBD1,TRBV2,TGTGCCAGCAGTGAGAGGGGGCGGCAGTACTTC,CASSERGRQYF
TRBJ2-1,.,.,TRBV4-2,TGTGCCAGCAGCCAAGAAGGGGGGGGAGTAAGTTTCGATGAGCAGTTCTTC,CASSQEGGGVSFDEQFF
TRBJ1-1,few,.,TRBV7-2,TGTGCCAGCAGCTTAGGACAGTTGAACACTGAAGCTTTCTTT,CASSLGQLNTEAFF
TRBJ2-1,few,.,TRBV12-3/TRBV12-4,TGTGCCAGCAGAGACCAAGCCCGGGATGAGCAGTTCTTC,CASRDQARDEQFF
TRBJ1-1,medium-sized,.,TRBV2,TGTGCCAGCACCCGGGGCGCGGGCACTGAAGCTTTCTTT,CASTRGAGTEAFF
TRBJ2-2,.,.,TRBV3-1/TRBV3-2,TGTGCCAGCAGCCAACCAGCAGGACAGTTGAACACCGGGGAGCTGTTTTTT,CASSQPAGQLNTGELFF